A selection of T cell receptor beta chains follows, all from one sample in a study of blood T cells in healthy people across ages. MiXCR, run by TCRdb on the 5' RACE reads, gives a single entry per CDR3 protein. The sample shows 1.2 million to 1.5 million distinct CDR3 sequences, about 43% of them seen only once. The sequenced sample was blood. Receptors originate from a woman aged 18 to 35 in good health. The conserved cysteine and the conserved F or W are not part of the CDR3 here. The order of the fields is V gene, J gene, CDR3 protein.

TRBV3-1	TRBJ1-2	ASSLGTLGGYT
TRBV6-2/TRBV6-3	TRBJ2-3	ASSPILGLASFPDTQY
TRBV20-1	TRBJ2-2	SAHSTGELF
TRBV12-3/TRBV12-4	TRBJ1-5	ASSYLQGYSGQPQH
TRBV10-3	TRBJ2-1	AISTGTRVGDEQF
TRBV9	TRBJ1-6	ASSVAGQGKNSPLH
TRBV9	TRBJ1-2	ASSVPRYPTPGGYT
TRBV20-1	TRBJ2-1	SARGPGERPFSYNGQF
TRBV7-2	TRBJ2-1	ASRKQLLTYNEQF
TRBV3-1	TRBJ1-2	ASSLTRTAGGGYT
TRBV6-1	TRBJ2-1	ASNRGLAGVTSYNEQF
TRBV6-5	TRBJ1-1	ASSYTNGGGEAF
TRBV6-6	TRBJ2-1	ASSVLGTSGRYEF
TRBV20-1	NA	SASKRGGSYNEQY
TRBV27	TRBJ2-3	ASVEGSSDTQY
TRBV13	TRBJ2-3	ASSLRTGGRTDTQY
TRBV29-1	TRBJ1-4	STRDQGVKEKLF
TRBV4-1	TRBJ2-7	ASSQDIRERFSYEQY
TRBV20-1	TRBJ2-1	SASGAGGPSEQF
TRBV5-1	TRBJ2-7	ASSPELGSGLYEQY
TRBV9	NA	ASSVGPGTHEQY
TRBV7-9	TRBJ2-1	ASSSGQGTYNEQF
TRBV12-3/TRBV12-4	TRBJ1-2	ASSFRGSYT
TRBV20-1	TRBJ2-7	SARRTGASYEQY
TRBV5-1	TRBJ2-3	ASSAGLAVKGTDTQY
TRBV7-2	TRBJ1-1	ASSLSGAGGYTEAF
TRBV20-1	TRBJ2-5	SARDGGSETQY
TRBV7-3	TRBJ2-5	ASSYSVGVEEQY
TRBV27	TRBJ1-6	ASSLAAASSYNSPLH
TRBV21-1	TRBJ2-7	ASSPPGDRGHNEQY
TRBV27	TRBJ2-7	ASSTGQGAIHEQY
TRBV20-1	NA	SALSWVSGPQGTQY
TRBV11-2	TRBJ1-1	ASTPRGTTEAF
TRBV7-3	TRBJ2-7	ASSEGAGSSYEQY
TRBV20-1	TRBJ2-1	SATDWSSGEYNEQF
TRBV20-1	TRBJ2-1	SARGGTTQF
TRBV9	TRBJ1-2	ASSGPWEGTYGYT
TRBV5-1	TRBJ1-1	ASSNRQGKTEAF
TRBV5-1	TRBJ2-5	ASSLSSGAGQY
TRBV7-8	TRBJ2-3	ASSFPRISTDTQY
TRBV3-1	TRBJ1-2	ASSQASPFYGYT